The 25 T cell receptor beta chains below all came from one sample that was sequenced in a study of T cell repertoires in cytomegalovirus infection (dated by TCRdb to the late 2010s). Data came from an Illumina HiSeq 1500. TCRdb cleaned the public reads at Q25 with fastp, built clones with MiXCR and kept in-frame beta chains. One record per CDR3 amino acid sequence lists the most common genes and DNA. The sample contains about half a million distinct CDR3 sequences, roughly 34% of them found a single time. The ten top clones hold roughly a sixth of the sample. These receptors have no identified antigens. The treatment or condition label for this specimen denotes: in vitro stimulation with specific CMV peptide epitopes to enrich CMV-specific T cells. This sample comprised cultured PBMCs, obtained from culture after CMV antigen stimulation. These receptors all come from a human donor in good health (CMV status not recorded). Some clones in this sample may be carry-over from other donors' samples.

The J gene is TRBJ1-4, the V gene TRBV19, with 8 bases fitting TRBD1. After removal of 3 bases from V and 8 bases from J, the junction contained 5 bases not matched to a gene. This CDR3 is built from 14 residues. The germline gives CDR1 LNHDA, CDR2 SQIVND (reference sequence). CDR3 region: CASSIHGTGEKLFF. The CDR3 DNA sequence: TGTGCCAGTAGTATCCATGGGACAGGCGAAAAACTGTTTTTT.

This clonotype was found a few times. The genes are TRBV11-2 and TRBJ2-6; 7 bases match TRBD2. The J segment lost 0 bases and the V segment lost 3 bases, leaving 11 bases of the junction unmatched. Germline CDR1 reads SGHAT; CDR2 reads FQNNGV. This CDR3 is built from 19 residues. The CDR3 DNA sequence: TGTGCCAGCAGCTTCATTCCGGGACTAACTGACTCTGGGGCCAACGTCCTGACTTTC. This translates into CASSFIPGLTDSGANVLTF.

This clonotype was detected a few times. This chain uses TRBV27 with TRBJ1-5; D unclear. Between the trimmed V and J ends, which lost 4 bases and 7 bases, there was a span of 8 bases. The CDR3 is 12 amino acids. The germline CDR1 and CDR2 sequences are MNHEY and SMNVEV (reference sequence). The CDR3 sequence: CASSWPRQPQHF. In DNA, the CDR3 is TGTGCCAGCAGTTGGCCAAGGCAGCCCCAGCATTTT.

V is TRBV14 and J is TRBJ1-1; 8 bases agree with TRBD1. J lost 1 base, V lost 4 bases, and 5 bases had no gene match. The germline V gene has CDR1 SGHDN and CDR2 FVKESK. This CDR3 contains 15 residues. The CDR3 here is CASSLRTGRNTEAFF. The CDR3 DNA sequence: TGTGCCAGCAGCCTCCGGACAGGGCGGAACACTGAAGCTTTCTTT.

The chain couples TRBV7-2 to TRBJ2-5, with no clear D. The CDR3 is 13 residues long. Trimming left V 7 bases short and J 4 bases short, with 13 bases between. CDR1 is SGHTA and CDR2 is FQGNSA in the germline V gene. CDR3 DNA: TGTGCCAGCACCCCTAGGGTTTCAGAGACCCAGTACTTC. It is translated as CASTPRVSETQYF.

This clonotype has more than one count but fewer than ten. The genes are TRBV4-3 and TRBJ2-4; TRBD2 matches 9 bases. The germline CDR1 and CDR2 sequences are LGHNA and YSLEER. The V segment lost 1 base and the J segment 4 bases; nucleotides outside the gene matches: 8. There are 17 residues in the CDR3. Written as DNA, the CDR3 is TGCGCCAGCAGCCAAGTTCTGCGAGCGGGAGGAAAAAACATTCAGTACTTC. This gives the protein CASSQVLRAGGKNIQYF.

The chain employs TRBV9 and TRBJ2-6; unclear D gene. The V gene's germline CDR1 is SGDLS and CDR2 YYNGEE. V was cut by 1 base and J by 3 bases, with 8 bases left in between. This CDR3 comprises 15 residues. The CDR3 coding sequence is TGTGCCAGCAGCGTAACAAGTGGTGGGGCCAACGTCCTGACTTTC. It codes for CASSVTSGGANVLTF.

This clonotype was detected only a few times. J is TRBJ1-2 and V is TRBV29-1; tentative D call: TRBD1 (5 bases). CDR1 is SQVTM, CDR2 ANQGSEA, per germline. This CDR3 is built from 17 residues. Between the trimmed V and J ends, which lost 4 bases and 1 base, there was a span of 22 bases. The DNA of the CDR3 is TGCAGCGTTGCTCCGGACAACGCCATCCGAGTTAACTATGGCTACACCTTC. Encoded protein: CSVAPDNAIRVNYGYTF.

The CDR3, as DNA: TGTGCCAGCAGCTTTGGGACAGACCAAGAGACCCAGTACTTC. It codes for CASSFGTDQETQYF. The chain is built from TRBV7-9 and TRBJ2-5; 7 bases are shared with TRBD1. The germline CDR1 and CDR2 sequences are SEHNR and FQNEAQ (reference sequence). With V trimmed by 3 bases and J by 0 bases, 1 base remained unmatched. This CDR3 is built from 14 residues.

This chain joins TRBV2 and TRBJ2-7, with TRBD1 matching over 10 bases. CDR3 length: 14 residues. Germline V CDR1 and CDR2: SNHLY, FYNNEI. V lost 8 bases, J lost 3 bases, and 7 bases stayed unmatched. The CDR3 nucleotides are TGTGCCAGCCGCCTTCGGACAGGGGGCTACGAGCAGTACTTC. Amino acid sequence: CASRLRTGGYEQYF.

This clonotype was counted a few times. The chain combines TRBV7-4 with TRBJ2-1, with unresolved D. CDR1 and CDR2 (germline): SGHVT, SQSDAQ. The CDR3 contains 13 residues. Trimming cost V 1 base and J 7 bases, with 8 bases left between them. In nucleotides, the CDR3 is TGTGCCAGCAGCTTAGATATGCGAAATGAGCAGTTCTTC. This encodes CASSLDMRNEQFF. Looking up the rest from reference TRBV7-4 and TRBJ2-1 gives the full variable domain: GAGVSQSPRYKVAKRGRDVALRCDSISGHVTLYWYRQTLGQGSEVLTYSQSDAQRDKSGRPSGRFSAERPERSVSTLKIQRTEQGDSAVYLCASSLDMRNEQFFGPGTRLTVL.

Only a few counts were recorded for this clonotype. This chain uses TRBV30 with TRBJ2-3; no firm D call. Deletions cut 0 bases from V and 3 bases from J, with 13 bases between. Germline V gene sequence: CDR1 GTSNPN, CDR2 SVGIG (reference sequence). CDR3 size: 15 residues. The CDR3 loop is CAWSVRLGKTDTQYF. CDR3 sequence (DNA): TGTGCCTGGAGTGTACGGCTGGGGAAAACAGATACGCAGTATTTT.

A few counts support this clonotype. The J gene is TRBJ2-1, the V gene TRBV4-3, with D perhaps TRBD2 (6 bases). The CDR3 has 15 residues. V was pared by 1 base and J by 8 bases, with 15 bases between. From germline, CDR1 is LGHNA and CDR2 YSLEER. The DNA for the CDR3 is TGCGCCAGCAGCCAAGGGACTCGGGAGATGGATGAGCAGTTCTTC. This encodes CASSQGTREMDEQFF.

This chain connects TRBV12-3 or TRBV12-4 to TRBJ1-1; 9 bases fit TRBD1. The CDR3 is 12 amino acids. V trimming: 6 bases; J trimming: 9 bases; junction bases outside the gene matches: 5. CDR3 region: CASRAGTGKAFF. The CDR3 DNA sequence: TGTGCCAGCAGGGCCGGGACAGGGAAAGCTTTCTTT.

This clonotype has only a few counts. This chain joins TRBV6-2 or TRBV6-3 and TRBJ2-1; 9 bases match TRBD2. Germline CDR1 MNHEY, CDR2 SVGEGT. J gave up 9 bases and V 3 bases, and 18 bases lay outside the gene matches. The CDR3 spans 18 residues. DNA for the CDR3: TGTGCCAGCAGTTATTCCTTGGACACCGGGACTAGCTTGAGTGAGCAGTTCTTC. It translates to CASSYSLDTGTSLSEQFF.

The chain recombines TRBV6-6 with TRBJ2-7; D unclear. Trimming left V 7 bases short and J 2 bases short, with 21 bases between. Germline CDR1 MNHNY, CDR2 SVGAGI (reference sequence). The CDR3 totals 16 residues. The CDR3 is CASISTSPGRAYEQYF. The CDR3 DNA is TGTGCCAGCATTTCAACTTCTCCGGGCAGAGCCTACGAGCAGTACTTC.

The rearrangement links TRBV11-2 to TRBJ1-1; possible D gene TRBD1, 5 bases. V was pared by 8 bases and J by 1 base, with 14 bases between. This CDR3 region has 14 residues. Per germline, CDR1 SGHAT and CDR2 FQNNGV. The CDR3 DNA reads TGTGCCAGCTCCAAGAAGGGGAGGAACACTGAAGCTTTCTTT. Amino acids: CASSKKGRNTEAFF.

The genes are TRBV6-2 or TRBV6-3 and TRBJ2-4, with 11 bases that match TRBD2. The germline V gene has CDR1 MNHEY and CDR2 SVGEGT. J lost 3 bases, V lost 2 bases, and 3 bases had no gene match. CDR3 length: 16 residues. CDR3 DNA: TGTGCCAGCAGTTACACTAGCGGGAGAGTCAAAAACATTCAGTACTTC. It translates to CASSYTSGRVKNIQYF.

This chain connects TRBV11-2 to TRBJ2-1; 13 bases align to TRBD2. Germline V CDR1 and CDR2: SGHAT, FQNNGV. The CDR3 loop spans 16 amino acids. The V and J ends lost 8 bases and 7 bases, in that order; junction bases with no gene match: 11. CDR3 residues: CASRRTSGSPGNEQFF. CDR3 sequence (DNA): TGTGCCAGCCGCAGGACTAGCGGGAGCCCTGGGAATGAGCAGTTCTTC. The complete variable domain, with remaining parts taken from reference TRBV11-2 and TRBJ2-1, reads EAGVAQSPRYKIIEKRQSVAFWCNPISGHATLYWYQQILGQGPKLLIQFQNNGVVDDSQLPKDRFSAERLKGVDSTLKIQPAKLEDSAVYLCASRRTSGSPGNEQFFGPGTRLTVL.

This clonotype showed up just a few times. V is TRBV7-6 and J is TRBJ2-1, with D tentatively TRBD2 (6 bases). There are 15 residues in the CDR3. Germline CDR1 and CDR2: SGHVS and FNYEAQ. Trimming took off 5 bases at V and 1 base at J, with 12 bases between the two ends. The CDR3, as DNA: TGTGCCAGCAGCCTCCTGGACTATTCCTACAATGAGCAGTTCTTC. It specifies CASSLLDYSYNEQFF.

Comments on this clonotype: The germline gene is not matched at one end of the junction; a read error may be the cause. V usage is TRBV11-2 and J usage is TRBJ2-7; D is perhaps TRBD1 (6 bases). The CDR3 consists of 9 residues. Per germline, CDR1 SGHAT and CDR2 FQNNGV. The CDR3 sequence: CDTAGTRRF. The CDR3 DNA reads TGTGACACGGCCGGGACAAGGAGGTTC.

The rearrangement joins TRBV4-1 to TRBJ2-7; 8 positions match TRBD1. Germline loops: CDR1 MGHRA, CDR2 YSYEKL. The junction had 11 bases not matched to a gene; V was cut back by 1 base and J by 0 bases. The CDR3 spans 18 residues. CDR3 DNA: TGCGCCAGCAGCCAAGGGGGACAGGCCCTCTCCTCCTCCTACGAGCAGTACTTC. It is translated as CASSQGGQALSSSYEQYF.

The chain is built from TRBV6-2 or TRBV6-3 and TRBJ2-1; TRBD2 agrees at 11 bases. The CDR3 totals 17 residues. V lost 0 bases, J lost 5 bases, and 6 bases stayed unmatched. Germline V CDR1 and CDR2: MNHEY, SVGEGT. The CDR3 here is CASSYSSSGRPDNEQFF. The CDR3 DNA is TGTGCCAGCAGTTACTCCTCTAGCGGGAGGCCAGACAATGAGCAGTTCTTC.

A few counts support this clonotype. The chain recombines TRBV7-2 with TRBJ2-2; D gene uncertain. Looked up from germline, CDR1 is SGHTA and CDR2 is FQGNSA. The length of the CDR3 is 14 residues. With 2 bases removed from V and 6 bases from J, the gap between germline ends came to 10 bases. This chain's CDR3 is CASSLLTDSGELFF. CDR3 in DNA: TGTGCCAGCAGCTTATTAACAGACTCCGGGGAGCTGTTTTTT. Full variable domain (outside the CDR3, taken from reference TRBV7-2 and TRBJ2-2): GAGVSQSPSNKVTEKGKDVELRCDPISGHTALYWYRQSLGQGLEFLIYFQGNSAPDKSGLPSDRFSAERTGGSVSTLTIQRTQQEDSAVYLCASSLLTDSGELFFGEGSRLTVL.

This chain links TRBV7-9 with TRBJ2-5; a possible D gene is TRBD2 (5 bases). Trimming cost V 5 bases and J 5 bases, with 15 bases left between them. The germline gives CDR1 SEHNR, CDR2 FQNEAQ (reference sequence). This CDR3 is built from 14 residues. The CDR3 here is CASSQPGDRETQYF. Written as DNA, the CDR3 is TGTGCCAGCAGCCAGCCCGGGGATCGGGAGACCCAGTACTTC.